This TCR beta chain originates from a study of control samples from healthy donors and cancer patients. Using immunoSEQ multiplex PCR, the repertoire was profiled, and TCRdb retains in-frame clones only, with some absent. The data show a few hundred thousand clones, 90% seen once. To note about this clone: An end of the junction differs from the germline gene, which may be a read error.

CDR3 length: 15 residues. Germline lookup yields CDR1 SSHAT and CDR2 FNYEAQ (reference sequence). V gene TRBV7-7 combines with J gene TRBJ2-5; TRBD2 aligns across 8 bases. Specimen: PBMCs. The clonotype comes from a man in his forties with head and neck cancer. The CDR3 nucleotides read TGTGCTAGCAGCCCGGGGGGGGCCCGGGCAGAGACCCAGTACTTC. Protein sequence: CASSPGGARAETQYF.